This TCR beta chain emerged from a study of blood T cells in healthy people across ages. Alongside a J-beta primer mix, a sample-barcoded 5' primer served in a second PCR lasting about 6 to 11 cycles. MiXCR, applied by TCRdb to the 5' RACE reads, yields one record per CDR3 protein. Seen here are 1.5 million to 2 million distinct CDR3 sequences, about two fifths observed once, and the top ten hold more than 20%. RNA extraction gave at least 5 micrograms of total RNA per sample. The study's findings and limits: Getting older went along with TCR beta diversity per million T cells dropping roughly linearly. Lack of knowledge of donor CMV status possibly confounded expanded clonotype changes.

Germline trimming cut 0 bases from V and 0 bases from J; bases unmatched to any gene: 11. Germline CDR1 and CDR2: SGHDN and FVKESK. CDR3 length equals 19 residues. This clonotype was detected only a few times. Its specificity is unknown. The V call is TRBV14, the J call TRBJ2-7, with TRBD2 matching 10 bases. The sample consisted of blood. This TCR came from a human donor in good health. CDR3 coding DNA: TGTGCCAGCAGCCAAGAGGAACCTAGCGGGGGCCTACACTCCTACGAGCAGTACTTC. It translates to CASSQEEPSGGLHSYEQYF.